The 14 T cell receptor beta chains presented below share a single source sample, sequenced in a study of cytomegalovirus exposure and HLA in healthy donors. This PCR relied on a set of 60 Vbeta primers and 13 Jbeta primers. Assay: immunoSEQ multiplex PCR; the TCRdb copy retains only in-frame clones and omits some. The sample records more than 80,000 clones, roughly 82% being singletons. What was sequenced was PBMCs. The receptors were sampled from a woman aged 50 to 65 in good health and CMV-seropositive.

This chain connects TRBV18 to TRBJ1-6; 12 nucleotides match TRBD1. There are 21 residues in the CDR3. V was pared by 6 bases and J by 0 bases, with 15 bases of the junction left unmatched. The germline gives CDR1 KGHSH, CDR2 LQKENI. The CDR3 protein is CASSELPGQGALSSYNSPLHF. The CDR3 bases are TGTGCCAGCTCCGAACTACCGGGACAGGGGGCCCTAAGCTCCTATAATTCACCCCTCCACTTT.

This chain connects TRBV4-3 to TRBJ2-4, with TRBD1 matching 8 bases. The CDR3 runs 15 residues. The V segment lost 2 bases and the J segment 4 bases; nucleotides outside the gene matches: 4. Per the germline V gene, CDR1 is LGHNA and CDR2 is YSLEER. The CDR3 sequence: CASSQQQGVKNIQYF. CDR3 coding DNA: TGCGCCAGCAGCCAACAACAGGGGGTTAAAAACATTCAGTACTTC.

This chain connects TRBV10-3 to TRBJ1-2, with D possibly matching TRBD1 (6 bases). Germline V CDR1 and CDR2: ENHRY, SYGVKD. The CDR3 is 15 residues long. Between the trimmed V and J ends, which lost 0 bases and 3 bases, there was a span of 11 bases. The CDR3 sequence: CAISESSGADYGYTF. CDR3 bases: TGTGCCATCAGTGAGTCGTCAGGGGCGGACTATGGCTACACCTTC.

The J gene is TRBJ1-4, the V gene TRBV7-8; 11 nucleotides line up with TRBD1. The CDR3 loop spans 18 amino acids. The germline V gene has CDR1 SGHVS and CDR2 FQNEAQ. Trimming at V came to 5 bases and at J to 7 bases, leaving 15 bases not matched to a gene. CDR3 residues: CASSRERIAGTGGEKLFF. Here the CDR3 DNA reads TGTGCCAGCAGCAGGGAACGCATCGCCGGGACAGGGGGTGAAAAACTGTTTTTT.

The V and J genes are TRBV19 and TRBJ1-6, with 7 positions matching TRBD1. Per the germline V gene, CDR1 is LNHDA and CDR2 is SQIVND (reference sequence). J lost 9 bases, V lost 1 base, and 9 bases had no gene match. This CDR3 comprises 16 residues. CDR3 loop: CASSIVSGRGASPLHF. The CDR3 DNA is TGTGCCAGTAGTATAGTTTCGGGCAGGGGGGCTTCACCCCTCCACTTT.

The chain carries TRBV5-1 and TRBJ1-6; 7 positions agree with TRBD1. CDR3 length: 16 amino acids. CDR1 and CDR2 from the germline V gene are SGHRS and YFSETQ. After removal of 4 bases from V and 2 bases from J, the junction contained 6 bases not matched to a gene. CDR3 region: CASSRTGVTYNSPLHF. The CDR3 bases are TGCGCCAGCAGCAGAACAGGGGTGACCTATAATTCACCCCTCCACTTT.

This CDR3 reads CASSFTGGVGTDTQYF. DNA of the CDR3: TGCGCCAGCAGCTTCACAGGGGGCGTTGGCACAGATACGCAGTATTTT. This chain uses TRBV5-1 with TRBJ2-3; 9 bases fit TRBD1. V lost 2 bases and J lost 1; bases outside the gene matches: 5. CDR3 length: 16 amino acids. The germline V gene encodes CDR1 SGHRS and CDR2 YFSETQ.

The chain employs TRBV27 and TRBJ2-7; 8 positions match TRBD1. This CDR3 comprises 15 residues. CDR1 and CDR2 from the germline V gene are MNHEY and SMNVEV (reference sequence). With V trimmed by 3 bases and J by 5 bases, 9 bases remained unmatched. The CDR3 sequence: CASSFYGQGVDEQYF. CDR3 DNA: TGTGCCAGCAGTTTCTATGGACAGGGCGTGGACGAGCAGTACTTC.

The V call is TRBV7-7, the J call TRBJ2-5, with D possibly matching TRBD2 (5 bases). V was trimmed by 4 bases and J by 7 bases, leaving 19 bases between them. The CDR3 extends over 15 amino acids. CDR1 is SSHAT, CDR2 FNYEAQ, per germline (reference sequence). This CDR3 is CASSSGRASAGTQYF. The DNA of the CDR3 is TGTGCCAGCAGCTCAGGAAGAGCCTCCGCGGGGACCCAGTACTTC.

The chain uses TRBV10-3 and TRBJ1-1, with 9 nucleotides matching TRBD1. Germline V gives CDR1 ENHRY, CDR2 SYGVKD. The CDR3 is made up of 17 amino acids. The ends lost 0 bases at V and 0 bases at J; junction bases unmatched: 5. The CDR3: CAISESGTGMMNTEAFF. The CDR3 DNA reads as TGTGCCATCAGTGAGTCAGGGACAGGGATGATGAACACTGAAGCTTTCTTT.

The chain uses TRBV4-2 and TRBJ2-5; 9 bases match TRBD2. Germline-derived CDR1 and CDR2 are LGHNA and YNFKEQ. The CDR3 extends over 18 amino acids. Losses at the gene ends were 4 bases for V and 5 bases for J; bases not matched to a gene: 17. CDR3 sequence (DNA): TGTGCCAGCAGCCTCCACCTTGGCGGGGGGGCGCGTAGTGAGACCCAGTACTTC. Protein product: CASSLHLGGGARSETQYF.

The rearrangement uses TRBV2 and TRBJ1-5; D is unresolved. The CDR3 runs 13 residues. Germline V gives CDR1 SNHLY, CDR2 FYNNEI. With 7 bases removed from V and 0 bases from J, the gap between germline ends came to 7 bases. CDR3 DNA: TGTGCCAGCAAAATTTATAGCAATCAGCCCCAGCATTTT. Its translation: CASKIYSNQPQHF.

The chain recombines TRBV30 with TRBJ2-7; a weak D match, TRBD2 (6 bases). With 2 bases removed from V and 4 bases from J, the gap between germline ends came to 15 bases. The V gene's germline CDR1 is GTSNPN and CDR2 SVGIG (reference sequence). This CDR3 contains 14 residues. CDR3: CAWSRAGLFYEQYF. CDR3 DNA sequence: TGTGCCTGGAGTAGGGCGGGGTTATTTTACGAGCAGTACTTC.

V usage is TRBV7-6 and J usage is TRBJ1-1; D remains ambiguous. Germline assignment: CDR1 SGHVS and CDR2 FNYEAQ. Between the trimmed V and J ends, which lost 3 bases and 3 bases, there was a span of 8 bases. This CDR3 comprises 13 residues. Written as DNA, the CDR3 is TGTGCCAGCAGCTTGTCTACGGACACTGAAGCTTTCTTT. Translation: CASSLSTDTEAFF.